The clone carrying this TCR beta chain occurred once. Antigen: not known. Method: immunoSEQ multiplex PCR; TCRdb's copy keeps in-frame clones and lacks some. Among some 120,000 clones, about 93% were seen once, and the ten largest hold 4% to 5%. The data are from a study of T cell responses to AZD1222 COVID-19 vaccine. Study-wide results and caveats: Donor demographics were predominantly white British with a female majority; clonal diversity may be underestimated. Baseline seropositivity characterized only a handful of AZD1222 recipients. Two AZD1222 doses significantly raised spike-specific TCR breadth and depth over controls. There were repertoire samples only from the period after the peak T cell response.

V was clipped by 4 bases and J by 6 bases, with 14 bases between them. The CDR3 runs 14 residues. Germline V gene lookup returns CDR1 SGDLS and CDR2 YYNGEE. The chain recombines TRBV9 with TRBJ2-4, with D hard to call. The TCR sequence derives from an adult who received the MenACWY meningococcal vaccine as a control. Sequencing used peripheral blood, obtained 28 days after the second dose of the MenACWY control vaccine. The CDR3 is CASSYGWAGNIQYF. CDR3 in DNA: TGTGCCAGCAGCTACGGATGGGCTGGAAACATTCAGTACTTC.